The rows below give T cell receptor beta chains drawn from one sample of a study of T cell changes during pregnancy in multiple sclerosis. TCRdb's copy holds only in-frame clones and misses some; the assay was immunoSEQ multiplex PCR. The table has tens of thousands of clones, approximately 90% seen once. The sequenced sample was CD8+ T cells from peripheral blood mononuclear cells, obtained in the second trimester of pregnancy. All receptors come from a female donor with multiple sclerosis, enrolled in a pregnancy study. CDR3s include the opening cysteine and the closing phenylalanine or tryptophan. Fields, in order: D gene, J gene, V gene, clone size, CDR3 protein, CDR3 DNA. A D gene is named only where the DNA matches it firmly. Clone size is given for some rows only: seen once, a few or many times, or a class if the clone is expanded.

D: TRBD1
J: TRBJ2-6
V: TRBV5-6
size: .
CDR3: CASSAWDRGPSSGANVLTF
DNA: TGTGCCAGCAGCGCATGGGACAGGGGGCCCTCCTCTGGGGCCAACGTCCTGACTTTC

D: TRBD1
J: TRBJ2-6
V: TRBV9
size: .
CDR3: CASSVGQGSGANVLTF
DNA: TGTGCCAGCAGCGTAGGACAGGGCTCTGGGGCCAACGTCCTGACTTTC

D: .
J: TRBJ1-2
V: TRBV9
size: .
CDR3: CASSVAGEEGYTF
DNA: TGTGCCAGCAGCGTAGCGGGGGAGGAGGGCTACACCTTC

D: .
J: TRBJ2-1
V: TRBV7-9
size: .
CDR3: CASSYLRGEDEQFF
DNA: TGTGCCAGCAGCTACCTCAGGGGGGAGGATGAGCAGTTCTTC

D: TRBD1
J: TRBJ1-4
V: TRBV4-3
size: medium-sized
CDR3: CASSQGAGTGNEKLFF
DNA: TGCGCCAGCAGCCAAGGGGCCGGGACAGGCAATGAAAAACTGTTTTTT

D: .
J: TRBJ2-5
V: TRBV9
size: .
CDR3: CASSARLGDKETQYF
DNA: TGTGCCAGCAGCGCCCGCCTTGGCGACAAAGAGACCCAGTACTTC

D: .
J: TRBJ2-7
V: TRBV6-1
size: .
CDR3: CASSPGQSLDEQYF
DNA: TGTGCCAGCAGTCCTGGACAATCCCTTGACGAGCAGTACTTC

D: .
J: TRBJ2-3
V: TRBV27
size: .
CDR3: CASSFPGGPGDTQYF
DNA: TGTGCCAGCAGTTTCCCCGGCGGGCCCGGAGATACGCAGTATTTT

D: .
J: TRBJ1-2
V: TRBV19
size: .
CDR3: CASSEATYGYTF
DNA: TGTGCCAGTAGCGAGGCCACCTATGGCTACACCTTC

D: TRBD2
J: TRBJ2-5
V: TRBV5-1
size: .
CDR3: CASSLDAGGPGEQYF
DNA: TGCGCCAGCAGCTTGGATGCGGGAGGGCCGGGGGAGCAGTACTTC

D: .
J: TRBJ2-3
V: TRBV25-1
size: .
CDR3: CASSTGVTATDTQYF
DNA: TGTGCCAGCAGTACAGGAGTGACTGCTACAGATACGCAGTATTTT

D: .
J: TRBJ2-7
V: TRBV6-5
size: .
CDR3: CASSYDGAGPHYEQYF
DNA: TGTGCCAGCAGTTACGATGGGGCAGGGCCCCACTACGAGCAGTACTTC

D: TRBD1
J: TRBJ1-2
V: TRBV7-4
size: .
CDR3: CASSVPRWRGQDYGYTF
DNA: TGTGCCAGCAGCGTACCCCGTTGGAGGGGGCAGGACTATGGCTACACCTTC

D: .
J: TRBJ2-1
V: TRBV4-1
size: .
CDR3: CASSQGNTPYNEQFF
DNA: TGCGCCAGCAGCCAAGGCAACACCCCCTACAATGAGCAGTTCTTC

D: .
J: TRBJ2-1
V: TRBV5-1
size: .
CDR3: CASSLRDNEQFF
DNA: TGCGCCAGCAGCTTGCGGGACAATGAGCAGTTCTTC